A selection of T cell receptor beta chains follows, all from one sample in a study of shared clonotypes between healthy human individuals. Some clones are missing from TCRdb's copy, which holds only in-frame ones; the method was immunoSEQ multiplex PCR. The table has roughly 2.1 million clones, 85% to 95% seen once; the top ten hold roughly 1.7%. The sample consisted of naive CD8+ T cells from PBMCs. The receptors shown here come from a man between 18 and 35 years old in good health. Some clones in this sample may be carry-over from other donors' samples. Each CDR3 is given with its conserved first and last residue. A D gene is named only where the DNA matches it firmly. Size values are once, few and many counts, or a class for expanded clones, and some rows have none.

D gene: -; clone size: -; J gene: TRBJ2-3; V gene: TRBV19; CDR3 protein: CASSMSWGKRRGSGDTQYF; CDR3 DNA: TGTGCCAGTAGTATGAGTTGGGGCAAGCGGAGGGGTAGTGGAGATACGCAGTATTTT
D gene: -; clone size: -; J gene: TRBJ1-5; V gene: TRBV9; CDR3 protein: CASNKGGSNQPQHF; CDR3 DNA: TGTGCCAGCAACAAGGGGGGTAGCAATCAGCCCCAGCATTTT
D gene: -; clone size: -; J gene: TRBJ2-1; V gene: TRBV4-1; CDR3 protein: CASSQVTTGWNPNEQFF; CDR3 DNA: TGCGCCAGCAGCCAAGTGACGACGGGATGGAATCCCAATGAGCAGTTCTTC
D gene: TRBD2; clone size: -; J gene: TRBJ2-1; V gene: TRBV7-9; CDR3 protein: CASSSEGLSSYNEQFF; CDR3 DNA: TGTGCCAGCAGCTCAGAGGGACTAAGCTCCTACAATGAGCAGTTCTTC
D gene: -; clone size: -; J gene: TRBJ1-5; V gene: TRBV5-6; CDR3 protein: CASSLSRGAGEPQHF; CDR3 DNA: TGTGCCAGCAGCTTGTCCCGGGGGGCAGGGGAGCCCCAGCATTTT
D gene: -; clone size: -; J gene: TRBJ2-7; V gene: TRBV7-9; CDR3 protein: CASSLPGGREQYF; CDR3 DNA: TGTGCCAGCAGCTTACCAGGGGGGCGCGAGCAGTACTTC
D gene: TRBD2; clone size: -; J gene: TRBJ2-1; V gene: TRBV7-9; CDR3 protein: CASSSLAGESHEQFF; CDR3 DNA: TGTGCCAGCAGCTCACTAGCGGGAGAATCCCATGAGCAGTTCTTC
D gene: -; clone size: -; J gene: TRBJ2-7; V gene: TRBV28; CDR3 protein: CASSLRDREQYF; CDR3 DNA: TGTGCCAGCAGTTTAAGGGACCGCGAGCAGTACTTC
D gene: -; clone size: once; J gene: TRBJ2-1; V gene: TRBV13; CDR3 protein: CASNSGTTRSNEQFF; CDR3 DNA: TGTGCCAGCAATTCCGGAACCACACGGAGCAATGAGCAGTTCTTC
D gene: -; clone size: -; J gene: TRBJ2-5; V gene: TRBV19; CDR3 protein: CASSIGAGLQETQYF; CDR3 DNA: TGTGCCAGTAGTATTGGGGCAGGGCTACAAGAGACCCAGTACTTC
D gene: -; clone size: -; J gene: TRBJ1-1; V gene: TRBV6-6; CDR3 protein: CASNTGSVYTEAFF; CDR3 DNA: TGTGCCAGCAATACGGGCTCAGTCTACACTGAAGCTTTCTTT
D gene: -; clone size: -; J gene: TRBJ2-7; V gene: TRBV14; CDR3 protein: CASSLFGTPPYEQYF; CDR3 DNA: TGTGCCAGCAGCCTGTTTGGGACTCCCCCCTACGAGCAGTACTTC
D gene: TRBD1; clone size: -; J gene: TRBJ2-2; V gene: TRBV2; CDR3 protein: CASRKGTGVTGELFF; CDR3 DNA: TGTGCCAGCAGAAAAGGGACAGGGGTTACCGGGGAGCTGTTTTTT
D gene: -; clone size: -; J gene: TRBJ1-5; V gene: TRBV6-1; CDR3 protein: CASSDGTGPQHF; CDR3 DNA: TGTGCCAGCAGTGACGGCACCGGGCCCCAGCATTTT
D gene: TRBD1; clone size: -; J gene: TRBJ2-5; V gene: TRBV9; CDR3 protein: CASSVLEGTGEQETQYF; CDR3 DNA: TGTGCCAGCAGCGTCTTAGAGGGGACAGGGGAACAAGAGACCCAGTACTTC
D gene: -; clone size: -; J gene: TRBJ2-1; V gene: TRBV14; CDR3 protein: CASSLRDVYWGEQFF; CDR3 DNA: TGTGCCAGCAGCCTCCGGGACGTTTATTGGGGTGAGCAGTTCTTC
D gene: -; clone size: -; J gene: TRBJ2-3; V gene: TRBV7-2; CDR3 protein: CASEASPRRDTQYF; CDR3 DNA: TGTGCCAGCGAGGCTAGCCCCCGGCGGGATACGCAGTATTTT
D gene: TRBD1; clone size: -; J gene: TRBJ1-1; V gene: TRBV27; CDR3 protein: CASSDRGRDTEAFF; CDR3 DNA: TGTGCCAGCAGTGACAGGGGCCGGGACACTGAAGCTTTCTTT
D gene: TRBD1; clone size: once; J gene: TRBJ1-1; V gene: TRBV28; CDR3 protein: CASSFIVRQPGGTEAFF; CDR3 DNA: TGTGCCAGCAGTTTCATTGTACGACAGCCAGGGGGCACTGAAGCTTTCTTT
D gene: -; clone size: -; J gene: TRBJ1-4; V gene: TRBV9; CDR3 protein: CASSVGQSPSGINEKLFF; CDR3 DNA: TGTGCCAGCAGCGTAGGCCAATCTCCCTCAGGGATTAATGAAAAACTGTTTTTT